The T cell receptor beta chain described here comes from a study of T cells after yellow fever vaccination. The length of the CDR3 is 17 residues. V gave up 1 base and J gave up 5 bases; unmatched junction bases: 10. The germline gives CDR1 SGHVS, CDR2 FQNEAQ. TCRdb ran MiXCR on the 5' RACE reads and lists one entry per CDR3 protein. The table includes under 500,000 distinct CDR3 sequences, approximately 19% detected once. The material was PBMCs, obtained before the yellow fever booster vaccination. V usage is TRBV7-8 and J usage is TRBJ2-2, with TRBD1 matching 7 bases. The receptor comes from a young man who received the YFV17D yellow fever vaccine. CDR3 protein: CASSLGSRGRRTGELFF. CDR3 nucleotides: TGTGCCAGCAGCTTAGGGTCTAGGGGGCGCAGAACCGGGGAGCTGTTTTTT.